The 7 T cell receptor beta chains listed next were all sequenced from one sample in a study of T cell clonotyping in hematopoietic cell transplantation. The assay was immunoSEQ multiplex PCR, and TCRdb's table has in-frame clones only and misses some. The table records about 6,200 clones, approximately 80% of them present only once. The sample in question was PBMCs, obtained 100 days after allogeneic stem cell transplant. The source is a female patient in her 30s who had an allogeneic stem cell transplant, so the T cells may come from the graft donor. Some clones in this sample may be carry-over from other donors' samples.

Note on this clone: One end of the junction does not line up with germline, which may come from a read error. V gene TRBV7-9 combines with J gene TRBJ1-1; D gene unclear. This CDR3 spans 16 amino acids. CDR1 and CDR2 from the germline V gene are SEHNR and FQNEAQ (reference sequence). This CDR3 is CASSLGTGPLNTEAFF. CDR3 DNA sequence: TGTGCCAGCAGTTTAGGCACCGGGCCCTTGAACACTGAAGCTTTCTTT.

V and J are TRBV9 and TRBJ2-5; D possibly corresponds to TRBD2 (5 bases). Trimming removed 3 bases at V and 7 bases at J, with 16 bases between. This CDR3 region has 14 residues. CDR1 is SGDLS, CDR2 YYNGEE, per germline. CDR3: CASSALLYGGTQYF. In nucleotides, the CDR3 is TGTGCCAGCAGCGCCCTTTTGTACGGAGGGACCCAGTACTTC.

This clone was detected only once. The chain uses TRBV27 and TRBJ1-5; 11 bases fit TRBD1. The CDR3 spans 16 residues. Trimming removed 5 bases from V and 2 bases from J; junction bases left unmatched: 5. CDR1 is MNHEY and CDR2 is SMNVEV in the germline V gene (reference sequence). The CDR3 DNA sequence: TGTGCCAGCAGTCAAAGGACAGGGGGCGGCAATCAGCCCCAGCATTTT. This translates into CASSQRTGGGNQPQHF.

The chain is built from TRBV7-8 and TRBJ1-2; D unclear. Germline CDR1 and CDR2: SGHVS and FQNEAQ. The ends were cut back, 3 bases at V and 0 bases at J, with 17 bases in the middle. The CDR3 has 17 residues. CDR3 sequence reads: CASSLRAAVETNYGYTF. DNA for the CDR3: TGTGCCAGCAGCTTGCGGGCAGCCGTTGAAACTAACTATGGCTACACCTTC.

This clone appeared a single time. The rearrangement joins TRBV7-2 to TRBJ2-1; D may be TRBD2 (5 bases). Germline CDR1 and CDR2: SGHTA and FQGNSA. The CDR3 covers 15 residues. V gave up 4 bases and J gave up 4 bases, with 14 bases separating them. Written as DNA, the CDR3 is TGTGCCAGCAGCTCTGTGACTAATTATTACAATGAGCAGTTCTTC. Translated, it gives CASSSVTNYYNEQFF.

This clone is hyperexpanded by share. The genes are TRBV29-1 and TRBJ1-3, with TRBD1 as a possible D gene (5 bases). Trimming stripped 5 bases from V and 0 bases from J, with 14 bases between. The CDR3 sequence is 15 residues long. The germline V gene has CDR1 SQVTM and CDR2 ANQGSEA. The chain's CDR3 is CSVWWTTDSGNTIYF. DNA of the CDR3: TGCAGCGTTTGGTGGACAACCGACTCTGGAAACACCATATATTTT.

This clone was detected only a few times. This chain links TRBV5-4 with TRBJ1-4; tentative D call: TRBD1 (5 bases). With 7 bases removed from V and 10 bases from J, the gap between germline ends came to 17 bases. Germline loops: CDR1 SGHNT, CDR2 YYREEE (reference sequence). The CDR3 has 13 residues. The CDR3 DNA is TGTGCCAGCTCCTCGAAGGGGCGTTCAAAACTGTTTTTT. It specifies CASSSKGRSKLFF. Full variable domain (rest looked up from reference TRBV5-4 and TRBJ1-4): ETGVTQSPTHLIKTRGQQVTLRCSSQSGHNTVSWYQQALGQGPQFIFQYYREEENGRGNFPPRFSGLQFPNYSSELNVNALELDDSALYLCASSSKGRSKLFFGSGTQLSVL.